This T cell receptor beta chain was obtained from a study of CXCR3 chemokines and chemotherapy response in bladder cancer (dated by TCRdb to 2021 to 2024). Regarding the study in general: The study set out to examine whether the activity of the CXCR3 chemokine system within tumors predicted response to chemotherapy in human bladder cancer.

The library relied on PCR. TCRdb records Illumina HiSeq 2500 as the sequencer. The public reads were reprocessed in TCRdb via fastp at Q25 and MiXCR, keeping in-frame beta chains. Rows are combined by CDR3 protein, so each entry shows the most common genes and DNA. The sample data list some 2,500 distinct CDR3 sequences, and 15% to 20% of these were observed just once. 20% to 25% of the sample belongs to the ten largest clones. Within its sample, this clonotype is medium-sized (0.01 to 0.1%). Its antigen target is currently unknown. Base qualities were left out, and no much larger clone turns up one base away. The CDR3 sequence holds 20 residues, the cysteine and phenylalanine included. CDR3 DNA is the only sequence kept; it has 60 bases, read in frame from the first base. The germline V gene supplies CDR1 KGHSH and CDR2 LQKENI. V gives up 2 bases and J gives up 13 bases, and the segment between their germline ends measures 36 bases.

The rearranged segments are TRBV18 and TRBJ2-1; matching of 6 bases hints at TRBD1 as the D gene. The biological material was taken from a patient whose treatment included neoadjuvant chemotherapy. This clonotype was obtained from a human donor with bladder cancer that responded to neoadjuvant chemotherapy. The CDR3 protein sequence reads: CASSPYGQFPLFLPLGRQFF. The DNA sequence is TGTGCCAGCTCACCATACGGACAGTTCCCTCTTTTCCTCCCGCTAGGACGACAGTTCTTC.